Listed here are 16 T cell receptor beta chains from one sample, sequenced in a study of beta chain features in type 1 diabetes. Their recognized antigens are unknown. Expressed TCRB transcripts got sequenced, as all isolated RNA was reverse transcribed. The data were produced by immunoSEQ multiplex PCR, yet TCRdb's version contains in-frame clones alone and is incomplete. The sample records approximately 170,000 clones, approximately 8.4% being singletons. Whole-study results and caveats: A moderate, significant TCRB CDR3 shortening appeared in type 1 diabetes across four CD4+ subsets.

Sequenced sample: central memory CD4+ T cells from blood. These receptors originate from a man younger than 30 with type 1 diabetes.

This clone was found many times. The chain has TRBV4-3 and TRBJ2-7; the match to TRBD1 covers 7 bases. The CDR3 is made up of 13 amino acids. CDR1 is LGHNA and CDR2 is YSLEER in the germline V gene. V trimming: 4 bases; J trimming: 5 bases; junction bases outside the gene matches: 5. CDR3 sequence (DNA): TGCGCCAGCAGCCCGACAGGGAACCACGAGCAGTACTTC. Its translation: CASSPTGNHEQYF.

This clone was counted ten times or more. This chain joins TRBV28 and TRBJ2-1; 8 positions match TRBD2. Germline CDR1 MDHEN, CDR2 SYDVKM. The CDR3 sequence is 14 residues long. V lost 6 bases, J lost 7 bases, and 8 bases stayed unmatched. CDR3 bases: TGTGCCAGCAGCACCCGGCCTAGCGGGAATGAGCAGTTCTTC. It translates to CASSTRPSGNEQFF.

This clone was picked up a small number of times. This chain links TRBV5-4 with TRBJ1-2; 8 bases fit TRBD1. V trimming: 2 bases; J trimming: 4 bases; junction bases outside the gene matches: 7. The germline gives CDR1 SGHNT, CDR2 YYREEE (reference sequence). The CDR3 runs 15 residues. As DNA, the CDR3 is TGTGCCAGCAGCTTAGGGGACAGGAAGACCTATGGCTACACCTTC. Translated, it gives CASSLGDRKTYGYTF. Full variable domain (missing parts from reference TRBV5-4 and TRBJ1-2): ETGVTQSPTHLIKTRGQQVTLRCSSQSGHNTVSWYQQALGQGPQFIFQYYREEENGRGNFPPRFSGLQFPNYSSELNVNALELDDSALYLCASSLGDRKTYGYTFGSGTRLTVV.

The table lists this clone with a few counts. The rearrangement uses TRBV4-3 and TRBJ1-5; a possible D gene is TRBD1 (5 bases). Germline-derived CDR1 and CDR2 are LGHNA and YSLEER. The CDR3 sequence is 15 residues long. V lost 6 bases to trimming and J lost 0 bases, with 12 bases between them. The CDR3: CASRRLTVSNQPQHF. The CDR3 coding sequence is TGCGCCAGCAGGAGATTGACAGTTAGCAATCAGCCCCAGCATTTT.

This clone was seen more than once but under ten times. The rearrangement joins TRBV6-6 to TRBJ2-1, with D possibly being TRBD1 (5 bases). Trimming took 5 bases from V and 2 from J, leaving 16 bases between them. This CDR3 has 16 residues. The germline V gene encodes CDR1 MNHNY and CDR2 SVGAGI (reference sequence). The CDR3 DNA sequence: TGTGCCAGCAGTAGCCCGGCAGGGCTTCCCTACAATGAGCAGTTCTTC. This gives the protein CASSSPAGLPYNEQFF.

The rearrangement links TRBV2 to TRBJ2-3, with 9 positions matching TRBD2. V was pared by 1 base and J by 2 bases, with 4 bases of the junction left unmatched. Germline V gene data show CDR1 as SNHLY and CDR2 as FYNNEI. CDR3 length: 16 residues. CDR3 region: CASSEERLAVTDTQYF. CDR3 in DNA: TGTGCCAGCAGTGAAGAGCGACTAGCGGTCACAGATACGCAGTATTTT.

The chain carries TRBV5-1 and TRBJ2-1; tentative D call: TRBD1 (6 bases). The V end lost 0 bases, the J end lost 10 bases, and 17 bases lay between the germline ends. This CDR3 region has 15 residues. Looked up from germline, CDR1 is SGHRS and CDR2 is YFSETQ. The CDR3 reads CASSLEPTGLEEQFF. DNA for the CDR3: TGCGCCAGCAGCTTGGAACCCACAGGGCTTGAGGAGCAGTTCTTC.

This clone was observed a handful of times. The chain employs TRBV4-3 and TRBJ2-3; TRBD2 matches 8 bases. The germline gives CDR1 LGHNA, CDR2 YSLEER. The CDR3 has 18 amino acids. With 3 bases clipped from V and 1 base from J, the junction kept 12 bases outside the gene matches. In nucleotides, the CDR3 is TGCGCCAGCAGCCAGATCCCACACCCAGCGGGGGGCACAGATACGCAGTATTTT. Amino acids: CASSQIPHPAGGTDTQYF.

V usage is TRBV6-6 and J usage is TRBJ2-5; the D gene is possibly TRBD1 (5 bases). The closer fit of TRBJ2-7 to the DNA end suggests the J call may be wrong. This CDR3 is 13 amino acids long. The germline gives CDR1 MNHNY, CDR2 SVGAGI (reference sequence). The CDR3 protein is CATTHPGIHEQYF. CDR3 coding DNA: TGTGCCACCACTCACCCAGGGATCCACGAGCAGTACTTC.

V is TRBV7-8 and J is TRBJ2-3; the D is unclear. The CDR3 runs to 12 residues. Germline V gene lookup returns CDR1 SGHVS and CDR2 FQNEAQ. V shed 3 bases and J shed 2 bases, with 3 bases lying between them. The CDR3 is CASSFVTDTQYF. In DNA, the CDR3 is TGTGCCAGCAGCTTCGTCACAGATACGCAGTATTTT.

This clone was seen more than once but under ten times. V and J are TRBV13 and TRBJ2-7, with D possibly being TRBD1 (5 bases). V was trimmed by 5 bases and J by 3 bases, leaving 8 bases between them. In germline, CDR1 is PRHDT, CDR2 FYEKMQ (reference sequence). The CDR3 spans 12 residues. CDR3 coding DNA: TGTGCCAGCAGCACCAGGGACTACGAGCAGTACTTC. As protein: CASSTRDYEQYF.

This clone was found a few times. V and J are TRBV5-1 and TRBJ2-5, with 12 bases fitting TRBD2. The CDR3 consists of 15 residues. V lost 7 bases and J lost 5; bases outside the gene matches: 9. Germline loops: CDR1 SGHRS, CDR2 YFSETQ. The CDR3 protein is CASHLAGGPGETQYF. DNA of the CDR3: TGCGCCAGCCACCTAGCGGGAGGGCCAGGGGAGACCCAGTACTTC.

This clone was counted between two and nine times. The chain carries TRBV5-6 and TRBJ2-7; TRBD1 aligns across 10 bases. Germline trimming cut 3 bases from V and 2 bases from J; bases unmatched to any gene: 11. CDR3 length: 17 amino acids. Looked up from germline, CDR1 is SGHDT and CDR2 is YYEEEE. This CDR3 reads CASSSSVTGGRTYEQYF. In nucleotides, the CDR3 is TGTGCCAGCAGCTCCTCGGTGACAGGGGGCCGAACCTACGAGCAGTACTTC.

This clone was detected a few times. The CDR3 does not end in the conserved phenylalanine or tryptophan, so this is likely a read error. It is unclear where the CDR3 begins or ends on the DNA, so no DNA is shown, and the CDR3 is as TCRdb lists it. V is TRBV10-1 and J is TRBJ2-7; TRBD1, as called in the table, went unchecked against the DNA. Germline CDR1 reads WNHNN; CDR2 reads SYGVQD (reference sequence). The CDR3 is 13 residues long, ends included. CDR3 loop: CASSAPGDKRLVI.

The table lists this clone with many counts. The chain links TRBV7-9 to TRBJ1-3, with D hard to call. The germline V gene has CDR1 SEHNR and CDR2 FQNEAQ (reference sequence). The CDR3 runs 13 residues. Trimming removed 6 bases at V and 3 bases at J, with 9 bases between. The CDR3 bases are TGTGCCAGCAGGGAGGAGGGTGGAAACACCATATATTTT. Its translation: CASREEGGNTIYF.

This clone was counted only a few times. This rearrangement joins TRBV11-2 to TRBJ2-4; 8 bases map to TRBD1. V gave up 8 bases and J gave up 0 bases; unmatched junction bases: 15. The CDR3 has 18 residues. The germline V gene encodes CDR1 SGHAT and CDR2 FQNNGV. The CDR3 DNA reads as TGTGCCAGCCGGAGGATAAGAGGCAGGGGGCAAGCCAAAAACATTCAGTACTTC. It translates to CASRRIRGRGQAKNIQYF.